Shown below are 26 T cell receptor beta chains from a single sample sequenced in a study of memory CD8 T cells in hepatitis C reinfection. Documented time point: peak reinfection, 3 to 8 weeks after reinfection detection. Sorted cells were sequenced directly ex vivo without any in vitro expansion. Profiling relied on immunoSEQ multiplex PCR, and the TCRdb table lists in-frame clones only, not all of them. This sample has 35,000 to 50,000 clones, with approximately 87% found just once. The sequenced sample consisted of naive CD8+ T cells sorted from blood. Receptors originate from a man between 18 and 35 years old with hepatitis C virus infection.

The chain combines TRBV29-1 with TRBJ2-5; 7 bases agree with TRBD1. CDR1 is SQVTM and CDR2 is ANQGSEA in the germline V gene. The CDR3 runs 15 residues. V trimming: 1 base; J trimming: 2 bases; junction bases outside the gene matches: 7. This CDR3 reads CSVEGSSTGQETQYF. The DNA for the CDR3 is TGCAGCGTTGAAGGATCCTCGACAGGGCAAGAGACCCAGTACTTC.

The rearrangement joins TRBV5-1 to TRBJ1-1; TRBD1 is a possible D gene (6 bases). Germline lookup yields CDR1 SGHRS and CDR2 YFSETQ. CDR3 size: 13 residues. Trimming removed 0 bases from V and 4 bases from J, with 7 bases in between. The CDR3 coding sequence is TGCGCCAGCAGCTTGGGAGGGGGCACTGAAGCTTTCTTT. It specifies CASSLGGGTEAFF. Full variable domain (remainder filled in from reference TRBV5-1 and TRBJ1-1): KAGVTQTPRYLIKTRGQQVTLSCSPISGHRSVSWYQQTPGQGLQFLFEYFSETQRNKGNFPGRFSGRQFSNSRSEMNVSTLELGDSALYLCASSLGGGTEAFFGQGTRLTVV.

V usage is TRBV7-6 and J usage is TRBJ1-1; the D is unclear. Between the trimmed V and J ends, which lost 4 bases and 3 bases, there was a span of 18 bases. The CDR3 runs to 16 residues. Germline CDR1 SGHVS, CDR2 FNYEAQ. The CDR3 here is CASSSGVVVGHTEAFF. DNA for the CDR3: TGTGCCAGCAGCTCCGGGGTAGTCGTTGGTCACACTGAAGCTTTCTTT.

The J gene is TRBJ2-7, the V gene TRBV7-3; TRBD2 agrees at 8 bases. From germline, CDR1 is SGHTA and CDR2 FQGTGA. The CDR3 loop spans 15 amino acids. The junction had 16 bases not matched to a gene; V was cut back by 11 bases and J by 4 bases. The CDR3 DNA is TGTGCCCAGACAGCGGGAGCCACCGCAAATTACGAGCAGTACTTC. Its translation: CAQTAGATANYEQYF.

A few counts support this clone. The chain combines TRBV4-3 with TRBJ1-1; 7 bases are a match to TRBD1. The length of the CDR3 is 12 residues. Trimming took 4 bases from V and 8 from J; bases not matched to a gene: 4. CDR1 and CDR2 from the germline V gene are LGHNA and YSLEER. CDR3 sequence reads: CASSRPTGEAFF. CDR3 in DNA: TGCGCCAGCAGCCGCCCGACAGGGGAAGCTTTCTTT.

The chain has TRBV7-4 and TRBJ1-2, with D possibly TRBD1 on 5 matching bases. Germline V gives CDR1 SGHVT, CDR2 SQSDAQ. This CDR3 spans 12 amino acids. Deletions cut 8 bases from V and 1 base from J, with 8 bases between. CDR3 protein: CASDDSNYGYTF. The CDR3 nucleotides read TGTGCCAGCGATGACAGTAACTATGGCTACACCTTC.

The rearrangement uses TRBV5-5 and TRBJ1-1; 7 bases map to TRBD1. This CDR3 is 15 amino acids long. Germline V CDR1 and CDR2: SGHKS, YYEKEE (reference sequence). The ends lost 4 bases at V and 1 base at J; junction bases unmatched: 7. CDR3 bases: TGTGCCAGCAGCCGCACAGGGGATTCGAACACTGAAGCTTTCTTT. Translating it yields CASSRTGDSNTEAFF.

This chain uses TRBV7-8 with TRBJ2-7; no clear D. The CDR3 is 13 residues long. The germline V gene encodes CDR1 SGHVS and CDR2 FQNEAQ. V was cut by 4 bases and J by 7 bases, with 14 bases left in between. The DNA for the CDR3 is TGTGCCAGCAGCTCAGGCGCCATGTGGGAGCAGTACGTC. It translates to CASSSGAMWEQYV.

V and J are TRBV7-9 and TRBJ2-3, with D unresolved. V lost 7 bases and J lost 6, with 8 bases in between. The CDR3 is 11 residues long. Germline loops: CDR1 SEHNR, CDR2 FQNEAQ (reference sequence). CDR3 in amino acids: CASMATDTQYF. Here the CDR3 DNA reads TGTGCCAGCATGGCCACGGATACGCAGTATTTT.

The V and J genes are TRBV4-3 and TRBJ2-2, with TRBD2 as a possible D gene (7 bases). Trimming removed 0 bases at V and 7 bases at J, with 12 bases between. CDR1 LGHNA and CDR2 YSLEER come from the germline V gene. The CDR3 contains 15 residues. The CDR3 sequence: CASSQDGRGGGELFF. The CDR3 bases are TGCGCCAGCAGCCAAGATGGGAGGGGGGGCGGGGAGCTGTTTTTT.

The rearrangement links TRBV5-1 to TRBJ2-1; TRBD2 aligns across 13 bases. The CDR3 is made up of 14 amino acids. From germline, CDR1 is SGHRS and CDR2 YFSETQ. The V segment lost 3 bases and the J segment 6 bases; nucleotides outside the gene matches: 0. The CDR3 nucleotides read TGCGCCAGCAGCTGGACTAGCGGGGGCAATGAGCAGTTCTTC. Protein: CASSWTSGGNEQFF. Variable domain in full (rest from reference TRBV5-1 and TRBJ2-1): KAGVTQTPRYLIKTRGQQVTLSCSPISGHRSVSWYQQTPGQGLQFLFEYFSETQRNKGNFPGRFSGRQFSNSRSEMNVSTLELGDSALYLCASSWTSGGNEQFFGPGTRLTVL.

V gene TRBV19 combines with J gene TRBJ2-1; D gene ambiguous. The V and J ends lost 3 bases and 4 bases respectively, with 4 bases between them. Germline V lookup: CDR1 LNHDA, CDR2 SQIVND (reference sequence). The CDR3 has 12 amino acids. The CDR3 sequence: CASSIQYNEQFF. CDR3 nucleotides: TGTGCCAGTAGTATTCAATACAATGAGCAGTTCTTC.

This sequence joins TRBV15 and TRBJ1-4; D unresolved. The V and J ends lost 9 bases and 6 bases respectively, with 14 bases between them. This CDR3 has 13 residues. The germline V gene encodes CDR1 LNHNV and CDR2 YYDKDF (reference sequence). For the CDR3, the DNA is TGTGCCACAGGAACCTACGGGGATGAAAAACTGTTTTTT. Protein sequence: CATGTYGDEKLFF.

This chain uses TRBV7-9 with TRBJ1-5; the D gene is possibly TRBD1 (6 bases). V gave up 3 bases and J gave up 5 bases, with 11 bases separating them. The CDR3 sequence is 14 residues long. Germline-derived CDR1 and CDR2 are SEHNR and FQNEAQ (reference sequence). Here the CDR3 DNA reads TGTGCCAGCAGCTTCGGGGGGCCTGATCAGCCCCAGCATTTT. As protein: CASSFGGPDQPQHF.

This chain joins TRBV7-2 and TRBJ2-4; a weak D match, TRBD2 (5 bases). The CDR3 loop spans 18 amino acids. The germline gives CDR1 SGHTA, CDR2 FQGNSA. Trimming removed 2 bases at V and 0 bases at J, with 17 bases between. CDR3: CASSLRGWADLAKNIQYF. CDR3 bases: TGTGCCAGCAGCTTACGGGGATGGGCAGATCTAGCCAAAAACATTCAGTACTTC.

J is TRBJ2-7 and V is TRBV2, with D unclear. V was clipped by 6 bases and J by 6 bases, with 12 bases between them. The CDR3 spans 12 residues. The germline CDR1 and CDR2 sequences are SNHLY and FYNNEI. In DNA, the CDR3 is TGTGCCAGCAGCCGCAGGTTGATCGAGCAGTACGTC. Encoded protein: CASSRRLIEQYV.

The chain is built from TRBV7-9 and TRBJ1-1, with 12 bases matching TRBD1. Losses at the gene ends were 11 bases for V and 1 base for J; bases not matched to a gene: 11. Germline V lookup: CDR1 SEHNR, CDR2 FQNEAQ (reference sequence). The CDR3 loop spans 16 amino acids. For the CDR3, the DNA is TGTGCCGCCTCGGAAGGGGACAGGGGGCCGAACACTGAAGCTTTCTTT. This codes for CAASEGDRGPNTEAFF.

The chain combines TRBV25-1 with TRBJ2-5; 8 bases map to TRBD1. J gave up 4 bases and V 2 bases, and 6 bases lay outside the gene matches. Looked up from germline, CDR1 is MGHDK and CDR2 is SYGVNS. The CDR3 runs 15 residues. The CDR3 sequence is CASSEIAGGRETQYF. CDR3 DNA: TGTGCCAGCAGTGAAATTGCAGGGGGCCGAGAGACCCAGTACTTC. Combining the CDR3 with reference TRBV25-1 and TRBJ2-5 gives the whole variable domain EADIYQTPRYLVIGTGKKITLECSQTMGHDKMYWYQQDPGMELHLIHYSYGVNSTEKGDLSSESTVSRIRTEHFPLTLESARPSHTSQYLCASSEIAGGRETQYFGPGTRLLVL.

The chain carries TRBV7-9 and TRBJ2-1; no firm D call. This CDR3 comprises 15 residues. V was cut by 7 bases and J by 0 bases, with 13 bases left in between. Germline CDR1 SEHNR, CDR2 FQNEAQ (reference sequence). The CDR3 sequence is CASTPVAVSYNEQFF. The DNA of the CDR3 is TGTGCCAGCACCCCGGTTGCGGTCTCCTACAATGAGCAGTTCTTC.

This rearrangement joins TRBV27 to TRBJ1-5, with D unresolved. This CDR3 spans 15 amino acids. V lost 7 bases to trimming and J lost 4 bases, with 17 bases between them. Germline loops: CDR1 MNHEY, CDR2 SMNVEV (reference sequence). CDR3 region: CASTPGANGNQPQHF. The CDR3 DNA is TGTGCCAGCACCCCGGGAGCTAATGGTAATCAGCCCCAGCATTTT.

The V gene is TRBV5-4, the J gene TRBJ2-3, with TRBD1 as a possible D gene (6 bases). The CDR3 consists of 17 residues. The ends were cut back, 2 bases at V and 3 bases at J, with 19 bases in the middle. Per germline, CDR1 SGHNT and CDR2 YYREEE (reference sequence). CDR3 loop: CASSLKGVGAQTDTQYF. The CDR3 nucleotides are TGTGCCAGCAGCTTAAAGGGGGTGGGGGCGCAAACAGATACGCAGTATTTT.

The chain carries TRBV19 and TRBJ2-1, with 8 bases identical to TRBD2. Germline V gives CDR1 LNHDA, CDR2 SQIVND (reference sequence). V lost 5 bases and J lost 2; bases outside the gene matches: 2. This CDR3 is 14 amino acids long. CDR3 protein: CASSPGGTYNEQFF. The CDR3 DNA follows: TGTGCCAGTAGTCCGGGGGGGACCTACAATGAGCAGTTCTTC. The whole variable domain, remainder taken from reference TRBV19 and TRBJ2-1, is DGGITQSPKYLFRKEGQNVTLSCEQNLNHDAMYWYRQDPGQGLRLIYYSQIVNDFQKGDIAEGYSVSREKKESFPLTVTSAQKNPTAFYLCASSPGGTYNEQFFGPGTRLTVL.

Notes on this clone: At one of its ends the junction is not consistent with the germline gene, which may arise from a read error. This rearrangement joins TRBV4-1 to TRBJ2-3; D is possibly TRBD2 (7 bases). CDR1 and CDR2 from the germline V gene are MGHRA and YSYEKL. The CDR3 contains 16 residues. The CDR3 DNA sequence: TGCGCCAACAGCCAAGAAGGGGGGGCCGAAGGAGATACGCAGTATTTT. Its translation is CANSQEGGAEGDTQYF.

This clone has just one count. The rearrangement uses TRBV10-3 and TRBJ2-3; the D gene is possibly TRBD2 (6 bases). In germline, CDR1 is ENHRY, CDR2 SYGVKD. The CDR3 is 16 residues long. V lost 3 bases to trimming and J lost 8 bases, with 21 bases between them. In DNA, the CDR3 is TGTGCCATCAGTGACCCGGGGGTAGCCGGCTCGGGTACGCAGTATTTT. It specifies CAISDPGVAGSGTQYF.

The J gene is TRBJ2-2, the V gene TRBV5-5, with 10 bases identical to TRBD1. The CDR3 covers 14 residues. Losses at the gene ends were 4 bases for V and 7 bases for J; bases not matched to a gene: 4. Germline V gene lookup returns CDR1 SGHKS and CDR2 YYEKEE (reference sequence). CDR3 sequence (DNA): TGTGCCAGCAGCACCGGGACAGGGGACGGGGAGCTGTTTTTT. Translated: CASSTGTGDGELFF.

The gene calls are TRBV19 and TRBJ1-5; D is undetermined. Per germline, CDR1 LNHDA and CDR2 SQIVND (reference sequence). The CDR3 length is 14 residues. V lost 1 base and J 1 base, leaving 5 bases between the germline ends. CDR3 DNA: TGTGCCAGTAGTATAGGCGAGAGCAATCAGCCCCAGCATTTT. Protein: CASSIGESNQPQHF.